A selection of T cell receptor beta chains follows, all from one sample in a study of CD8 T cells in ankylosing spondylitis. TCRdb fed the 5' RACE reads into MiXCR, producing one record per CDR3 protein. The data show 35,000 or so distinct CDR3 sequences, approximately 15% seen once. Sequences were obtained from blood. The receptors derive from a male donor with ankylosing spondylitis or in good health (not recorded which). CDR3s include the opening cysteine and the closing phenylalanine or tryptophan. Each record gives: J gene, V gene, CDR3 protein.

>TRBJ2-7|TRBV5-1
CASGAPGLEQYF
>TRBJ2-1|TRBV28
CASLGGANLNEQFF
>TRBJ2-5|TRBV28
CASSKGTLETQYF
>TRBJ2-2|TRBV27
CASSGIGLAWSGELFF
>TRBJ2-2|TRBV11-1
CASSLLSLEVGELFF
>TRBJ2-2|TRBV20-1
CSARGRWGTGELFF
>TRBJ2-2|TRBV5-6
CASKSVLGRDTGELFF
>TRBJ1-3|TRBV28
CASSLRQFNTIYF
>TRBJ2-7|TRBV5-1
CASSFDSGSYEQYF